What follows describes a single TCR beta chain. What antigen it recognizes has not been identified. The record has no base qualities; no much larger clone is one base away. V is shortened by 0 bases, J by 1 base, and the region joining them spans 3 bases. In the germline V gene, CDR1 corresponds to MNHEY and CDR2 to SVGEGT. The CDR3 sequence holds 13 residues, the cysteine and phenylalanine included. This entry keeps only the CDR3 DNA: 39 bases, framed from base 1. The record originates from a study of T cell repertoires in cytomegalovirus infection (dated by TCRdb to the late 2010s). At the level of the whole study: Peptide stimulations targeted recently identified HLA-C-restricted CMV epitopes, whose presentation resists viral immunomodulation, together with well-studied HLA-B-restricted epitopes. Donor HLA type was relevant to the analysis, because carriage of CMV infection together with the matching HLA type was indicated by public TCR beta signatures.

The paper's findings and limits, for the study overall: The ex vivo response was dominated by HLA-C-restricted CMV-specific TCR beta clonotypes, and the single most frequent clonotype in two of eight donors was supplied by these HLA-C-restricted clonotypes. Cumulative frequency of public TCR beta family members discriminated carriers of CMV infection plus the relevant HLA type in this cohort and an independent 352-donor cohort.

Sequencing relied on an Illumina HiSeq 1500. The public reads were run again by TCRdb, first through fastp at Q25 and then through MiXCR, and only productive beta chains were kept. Entries that share a CDR3 protein sequence are merged under the most common genes and DNA. For this sample the table gives approximately 30,000 distinct CDR3 sequences, of which over 15% were detected only once. The ten largest clones capture approximately 80% of the sample. Interpreted using the paper, the treatment or condition label stands for: in vitro stimulation with specific CMV peptide epitopes to enrich CMV-specific T cells.

The sequence was collected from a human donor in good health (CMV status not recorded). Some clones in this sample may be carry-over from other donors' samples. This sample comprised CD8+ T cells from cultured PBMCs, obtained from culture after CMV antigen stimulation. The rearrangement joined TRBV6-2 or TRBV6-3 to TRBJ1-1, with no confidently assigned D gene. The DNA is TGTGCCAGCAGTTACTCGCGGAACACTGAAGCTTTCTTT. Its coded protein is CASSYSRNTEAFF.